This T cell receptor (beta chain) was found in a study of T cell repertoires in cytomegalovirus infection. Study-level information: The public TCR beta signatures pointed to both CMV infection and matching HLA type. Overall study findings and caveats: Cumulative frequency of public TCR beta families picked out carriers of CMV plus the relevant HLA. What dominated the ex vivo response were HLA-C-restricted CMV-specific TCR beta clonotypes.

This clonotype has a count of ten or more. Its cognate antigen is unknown. MiXCR was run by TCRdb on the reads, yielding one entry per CDR3 protein. The sample lists roughly 320,000 distinct CDR3 sequences; approximately 8.9% were seen once. Germline CDR1 is SGHVS and CDR2 is FQNEAQ. The CDR3 is 14 residues long. The V and J ends lost 5 bases and 4 bases, in that order; junction bases with no gene match: 7. This TCR was sampled from a human donor in good health (CMV status not recorded). Some clones in this sample may be carry-over from other donors' samples. Sequencing input: PBMCs. The genes are TRBV7-8 and TRBJ1-1, with 7 bases aligning to TRBD1. The CDR3 DNA is TGTGCCAGCAGCAAAGACAGGGTAGGCACTGAAGCTTTCTTT. Protein: CASSKDRVGTEAFF.